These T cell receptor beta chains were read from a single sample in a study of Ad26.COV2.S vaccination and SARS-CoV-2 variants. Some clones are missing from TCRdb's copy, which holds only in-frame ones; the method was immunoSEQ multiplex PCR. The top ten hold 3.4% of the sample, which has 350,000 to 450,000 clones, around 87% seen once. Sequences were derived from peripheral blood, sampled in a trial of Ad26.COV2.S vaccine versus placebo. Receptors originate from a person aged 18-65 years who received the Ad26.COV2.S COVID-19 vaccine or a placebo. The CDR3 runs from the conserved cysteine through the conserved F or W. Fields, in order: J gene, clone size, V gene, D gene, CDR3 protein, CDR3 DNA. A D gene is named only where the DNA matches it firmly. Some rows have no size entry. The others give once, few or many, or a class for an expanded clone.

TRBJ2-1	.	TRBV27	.	CASSFVSSYNEQFF	TGTGCCAGCAGTTTCGTCAGCTCCTACAATGAGCAGTTCTTC
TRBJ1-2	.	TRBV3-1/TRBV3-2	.	CASSQLSRFGGPLLYGYTF	TGTGCCAGCAGCCAATTAAGTCGGTTTGGGGGCCCGCTACTCTATGGCTACACCTTC
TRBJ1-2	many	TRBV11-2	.	CASSFAGGYGYTF	TGTGCCAGCAGCTTTGCTGGGGGCTATGGCTACACCTTC
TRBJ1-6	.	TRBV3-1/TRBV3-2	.	CASSQGGVKGGSPLHF	TGTGCCAGCAGCCAAGGGGGGGTGAAGGGCGGTTCACCCCTCCACTTT
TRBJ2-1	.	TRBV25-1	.	CASSAQSYEQFF	TGTGCCAGCAGTGCCCAGTCCTATGAGCAGTTCTTC
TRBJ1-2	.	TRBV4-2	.	CASSQAGTQDSGYTF	TGTGCCAGCAGCCAAGCGGGGACCCAGGATTCCGGCTACACCTTC
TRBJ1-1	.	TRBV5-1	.	CASSLRTANTEAFF	TGCGCCAGCAGCCTCCGGACGGCGAACACTGAAGCTTTCTTT
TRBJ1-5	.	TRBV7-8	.	CASSSIQGRNQPQHF	TGTGCCAGCAGCTCAATCCAGGGACGAAATCAGCCCCAGCATTTT
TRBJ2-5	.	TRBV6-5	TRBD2	CASSYWGGLGQETQYF	TGTGCCAGCAGTTATTGGGGGGGATTGGGGCAAGAGACCCAGTACTTC
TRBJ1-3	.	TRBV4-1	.	CASSPPRGWDTIYF	TGCGCCAGCAGCCCCCCTAGGGGTTGGGACACCATATATTTT
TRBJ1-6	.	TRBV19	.	CASSSERDSPLHF	TGTGCCAGTAGTTCAGAGCGCGATTCACCCCTCCACTTT
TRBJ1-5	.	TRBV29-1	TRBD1	CSVEAGGPQHF	TGCAGCGTTGAGGCAGGGGGGCCCCAGCATTTT
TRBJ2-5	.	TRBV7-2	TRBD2	CASILKLAGWETQYF	TGTGCCAGCATCCTAAAACTAGCGGGGTGGGAGACCCAGTACTTC
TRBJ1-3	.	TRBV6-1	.	CASSEGRSSGNTIYF	TGTGCCAGCAGTGAAGGACGGTCCTCTGGAAACACCATATATTTT
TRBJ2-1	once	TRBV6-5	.	CASSYSRGNEQFF	TGTGCCAGCAGTTACTCTCGGGGGAATGAGCAGTTCTTC
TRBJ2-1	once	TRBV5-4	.	CASSSPGGGQSSYNEQFF	TGTGCCAGCAGCAGTCCTGGGGGGGGACAGAGCTCCTACAATGAGCAGTTCTTC
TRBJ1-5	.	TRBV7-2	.	CASSLGTPSNQPQHF	TGTGCCAGCAGCTTGGGCACCCCTAGCAATCAGCCCCAGCATTTT
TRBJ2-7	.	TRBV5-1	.	CASSLAADTYEQYF	TGCGCCAGCAGCTTGGCGGCGGACACCTACGAGCAGTACTTC
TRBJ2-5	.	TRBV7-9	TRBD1	CASSLGTGAETQYF	TGTGCCAGCAGCTTAGGGACAGGGGCAGAGACCCAGTACTTC
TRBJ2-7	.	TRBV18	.	CASSPTIDYEQYF	TGTGCCAGCTCACCAACGATTGACTACGAGCAGTACTTC
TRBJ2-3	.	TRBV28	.	CASGVADTQYF	TGTGCCAGCGGCGTAGCAGATACGCAGTATTTT
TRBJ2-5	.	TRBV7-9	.	CASSPSGTEETQYF	TGTGCCAGCAGTCCAAGCGGAACTGAAGAGACCCAGTACTTC
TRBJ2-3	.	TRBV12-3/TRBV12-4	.	CASSLRVTDTQYF	TGTGCCAGCAGTTTAAGGGTCACAGATACGCAGTATTTT
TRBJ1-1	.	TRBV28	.	CASSLYLETEAFF	TGTGCCAGCAGTTTATATTTAGAAACTGAAGCTTTCTTT
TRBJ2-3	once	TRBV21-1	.	CASSKAPGGGADTQYF	TGTGCCAGCAGCAAAGCGCCGGGCGGTGGCGCAGATACGCAGTATTTT
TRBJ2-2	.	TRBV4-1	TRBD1	CASSPRTGPGTGELFF	TGCGCCAGCAGCCCTCGGACAGGTCCGGGGACCGGGGAGCTGTTTTTT
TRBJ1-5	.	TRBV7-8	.	CASSNRRDNQPQHF	TGTGCCAGCAGCAATAGACGGGACAATCAGCCCCAGCATTTT
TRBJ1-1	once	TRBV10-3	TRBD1	CAISETSDRDREGTEAFF	TGTGCCATCAGTGAGACCTCCGATAGGGACAGGGAGGGCACTGAAGCTTTCTTT
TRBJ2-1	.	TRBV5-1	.	CASSLEIAGPHNEQFF	TGCGCCAGCAGCTTGGAAATTGCGGGGCCCCACAATGAGCAGTTCTTC
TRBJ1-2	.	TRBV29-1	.	CSVGGGAGGYTF	TGCAGCGTTGGTGGGGGGGCCGGAGGCTACACCTTC
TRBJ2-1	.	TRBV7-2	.	CASSPQTSSYNEQFF	TGTGCCAGCAGCCCACAGACCAGCTCCTACAATGAGCAGTTCTTC
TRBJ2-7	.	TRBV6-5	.	CASSYSLGGSYEQYF	TGTGCCAGCAGTTACTCCCTGGGGGGCTCCTACGAGCAGTACTTC
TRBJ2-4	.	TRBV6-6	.	CASSYYRGAPKNIQYF	TGTGCCAGCAGTTATTATCGGGGGGCCCCCAAAAACATTCAGTACTTC
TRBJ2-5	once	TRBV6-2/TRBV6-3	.	CASSSLETQYF	TGTGCCAGCAGCTCCTTGGAGACCCAGTACTTC
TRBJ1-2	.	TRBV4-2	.	CASSQDPVGYTF	TGTGCCAGCAGCCAAGATCCTGTGGGCTACACCTTC
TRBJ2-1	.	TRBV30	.	CAWSFRIEQFF	TGTGCCTGGAGCTTTCGGATTGAGCAGTTCTTC
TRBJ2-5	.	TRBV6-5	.	CASSWSGSSETQYF	TGTGCCAGCAGTTGGTCAGGATCCTCGGAGACCCAGTACTTC
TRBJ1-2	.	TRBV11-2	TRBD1	CASSFWDRGNYGYTF	TGTGCCAGCAGCTTTTGGGACAGGGGTAACTATGGCTACACCTTC
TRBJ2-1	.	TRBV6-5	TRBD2	CASRGTSGRSNEQFF	TGTGCCAGCAGAGGGACTAGCGGCCGCTCCAATGAGCAGTTCTTC
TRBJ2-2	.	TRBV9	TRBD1	CASSGTGPLAYTGELFF	TGTGCCAGCAGCGGGACAGGGCCCCTCGCTTACACCGGGGAGCTGTTTTTT
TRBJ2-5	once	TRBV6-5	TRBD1	CASSYPRQGGETQYF	TGTGCCAGCAGTTACCCAAGACAGGGGGGGGAGACCCAGTACTTC
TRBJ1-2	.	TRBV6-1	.	CASSEGGIGGYTF	TGTGCCAGCAGTGAGGGAGGTATTGGTGGCTACACCTTC
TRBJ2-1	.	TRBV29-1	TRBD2	CSAATSGGAENEQFF	TGCAGCGCCGCAACTAGCGGGGGGGCCGAGAATGAGCAGTTCTTC